The subject of this entry is one TCR beta chain. The entry originates in a study of blood T cell repertoires in COVID-19. At the level of the study: The cDNA or gDNA used as material had been derived from T cells, B-cell-depleted T cells, or PBMCs.

The CDR3 covers 14 residues. The junction had 6 bases not matched to a gene; V was cut back by 5 bases and J by 5 bases. Looked up from germline, CDR1 is SGHAT and CDR2 is FQDESV (reference sequence). Clones were read by immunoSEQ multiplex PCR, and TCRdb kept only the in-frame ones, dropping some. The sample shows 60,000 to 85,000 clones, 75% to 85% of them seen only once. The sequenced sample consisted of peripheral blood. This TCR came from a woman aged 55-69 years with acute or convalescent COVID-19. The chain is built from TRBV11-1 and TRBJ2-1; TRBD1 matches 7 bases. The CDR3 DNA reads as TGTGCCAGCAGCCCAAACAGGGGACACAATGAGCAGTTCTTC. Protein product: CASSPNRGHNEQFF.